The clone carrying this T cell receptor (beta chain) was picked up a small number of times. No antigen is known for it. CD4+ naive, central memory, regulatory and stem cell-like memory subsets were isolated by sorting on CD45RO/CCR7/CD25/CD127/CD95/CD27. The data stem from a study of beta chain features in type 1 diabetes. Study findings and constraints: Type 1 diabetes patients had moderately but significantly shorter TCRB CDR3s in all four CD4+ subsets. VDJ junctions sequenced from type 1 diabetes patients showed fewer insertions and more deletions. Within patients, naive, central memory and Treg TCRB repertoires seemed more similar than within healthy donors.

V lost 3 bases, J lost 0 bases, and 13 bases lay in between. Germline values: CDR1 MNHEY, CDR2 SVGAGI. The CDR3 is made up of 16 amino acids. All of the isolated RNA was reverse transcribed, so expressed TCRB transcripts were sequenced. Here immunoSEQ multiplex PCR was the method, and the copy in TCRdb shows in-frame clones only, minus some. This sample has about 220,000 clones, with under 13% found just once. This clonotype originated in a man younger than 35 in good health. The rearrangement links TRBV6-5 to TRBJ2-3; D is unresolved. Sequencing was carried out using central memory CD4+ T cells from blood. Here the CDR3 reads CASSYRLGLSTDTQYF. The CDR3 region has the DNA TGTGCCAGCAGTTATCGGCTAGGGCTGAGCACAGATACGCAGTATTTT.